This T cell receptor beta chain was sequenced during a study of blood T cell repertoires in COVID-19. Original methodology: Cell counts per sample came from amplifying reference gene primers. The assay was immunoSEQ multiplex PCR, and TCRdb's table has in-frame clones only and misses some. D and trimming come from the DNA, and the V and J calls and clone size come from that table. The sample holds over 130,000 clones, 60% to 80% seen once. This clone has just one count. Sequencing was carried out using peripheral blood. The TCR comes from a woman between 45 and 60 years old with active or convalescent COVID-19.

CDR3 sequence: CASSFPRQAVNTEAFF. In DNA, the CDR3 is TGTGCCAGCAGTTTTCCCCGACAGGCGGTGAACACTGAAGCTTTCTTT. V gene TRBV28 combines with J gene TRBJ1-1; a possible D gene is TRBD1 (6 bases). This CDR3 comprises 16 residues. V was shortened by 3 bases and J by 0 bases, with 14 bases between the two germline ends. In germline, CDR1 is MDHEN, CDR2 SYDVKM.